The clone carrying this T cell receptor beta chain was seen many times. The CDR3 consists of 15 residues. V lost 5 bases and J 2 bases, leaving 16 bases between the germline ends. Germline CDR1 SEHNR, CDR2 FQNEAQ (reference sequence). TCRdb analysed the PCR reads with MiXCR anew, one entry per CDR3 protein. The table shows approximately 63,000 distinct CDR3 sequences, with under 20% occurring only once. The data were taken from a study of molecular identifiers for immune sequencing clone quantification. The sequence was obtained from a human donor in good health. Some libraries in this study had Jurkat cell RNA spiked in. Input material: naive CD8+ T cells from blood, with Jurkat cell RNA spiked in. Subset described: FACS-sorted CD8+CD4-CCR7+CD45RA+ naive T cells. The gene calls are TRBV7-9 and TRBJ2-7, with TRBD1 as a possible D gene (5 bases). The CDR3 coding sequence is TGTGCCAGCAGCCAACAGGCACAGGTGACCTACGAGCAGTACTTC. Encoded protein: CASSQQAQVTYEQYF.